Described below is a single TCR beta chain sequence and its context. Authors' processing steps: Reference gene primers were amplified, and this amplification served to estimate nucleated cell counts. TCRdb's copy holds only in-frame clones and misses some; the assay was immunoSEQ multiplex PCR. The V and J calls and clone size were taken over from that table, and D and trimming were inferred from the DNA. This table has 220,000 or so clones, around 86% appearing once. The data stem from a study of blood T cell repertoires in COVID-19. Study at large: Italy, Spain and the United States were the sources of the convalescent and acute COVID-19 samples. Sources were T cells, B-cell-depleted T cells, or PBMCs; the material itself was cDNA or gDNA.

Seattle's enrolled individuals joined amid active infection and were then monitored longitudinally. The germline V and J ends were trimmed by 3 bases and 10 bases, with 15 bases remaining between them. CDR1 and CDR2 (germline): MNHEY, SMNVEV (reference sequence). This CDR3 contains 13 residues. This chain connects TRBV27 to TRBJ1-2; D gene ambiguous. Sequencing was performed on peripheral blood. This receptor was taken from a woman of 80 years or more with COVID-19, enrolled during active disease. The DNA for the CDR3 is TGTGCCAGCAGTTTGGACCCGGGGTCGGTCTACACCTTC. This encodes CASSLDPGSVYTF.